The rows below give T cell receptor beta chains drawn from one sample of a study of T-cell reconstitution after alpha-beta-depleted transplantation in children. TCRdb reanalysed the PCR reads using MiXCR and keeps one entry per CDR3 protein. The data show 400,000 to 550,000 distinct CDR3 sequences, over 9.5% seen once. The sequenced sample was PBMCs, obtained before TCRalphabeta/CD19-depleted stem cell transplant. The receptors come from a child younger than 10 with inherited bone marrow failure, due to receive a stem cell transplant. Both conserved end residues are part of each CDR3. D genes are given only for firm matches. Part of the rows lack a size; the others show once, few, many or a class for expanded clones.

d_call,v_call,clone_size,j_call,cdr3_nt,cdr3_aa
TRBD2,TRBV9,many,TRBJ2-7,TGTGCCAGCAGCCCAATAGCGGGGCCATCCTACGAGCAGTACTTC,CASSPIAGPSYEQYF
NA,TRBV15,many,TRBJ1-2,TGTGCCACCAGCTTGGCCCGGGGAGGCTATGGCTACACCTTC,CATSLARGGYGYTF
NA,TRBV7-9,NA,TRBJ2-1,TGTGCCAGCAGCCAATATGGGGAGATAAACAATGAGCAGTTCTTC,CASSQYGEINNEQFF
TRBD2,TRBV19,few,TRBJ2-1,TGTGCCAGTAGTAAGCCGGGACTAGGATATAATGAGCAGTTCTTC,CASSKPGLGYNEQFF
NA,TRBV11-2,many,TRBJ2-7,TGTGCCAGCAGCTTAGTGAGGGGTGTCAGCTCCTACGAGCAGTACTTC,CASSLVRGVSSYEQYF
TRBD2,TRBV6-2/TRBV6-3,NA,TRBJ2-1,TGTGCCAGCAGTAGATCGACTAGCGGGACGGGGCAGTTCTTC,CASSRSTSGTGQFF
NA,TRBV10-3,many,TRBJ2-7,TGTGCCATCAGCGCCCCTCCACGGGGGCGGGGTACCTACGAGCAGTACTTC,CAISAPPRGRGTYEQYF
TRBD2,TRBV12-3/TRBV12-4,few,TRBJ2-5,TGTGCCAGCAGCCGACTAGCGGGAGTGGGAGAGACCCAGTACTTC,CASSRLAGVGETQYF
NA,TRBV7-6,many,TRBJ2-2,TGTGCCACCTCCTTGGGGGAATACACCGGGGAGCTGTTTTTT,CATSLGEYTGELFF
NA,TRBV7-9,few,TRBJ2-7,TGTGCCAGCAGCCATACAGGGTTAATTTCCTACGAGCAGTACTTC,CASSHTGLISYEQYF
NA,TRBV7-2,few,TRBJ2-7,TGTGCCAGCAGCTTCCCAAGGACTGGTCGCTCCGAGCAGTACTTC,CASSFPRTGRSEQYF
NA,TRBV7-9,many,TRBJ2-7,TGTGCCAGCAGCTTAGTCTCCGGGATTGCCTACGAGCAGTACTTC,CASSLVSGIAYEQYF
TRBD2,TRBV12-3/TRBV12-4,many,TRBJ2-7,TGTGCCAGCAGTTTCCGGGAGTTATCGGGGGGGCAGTACTTC,CASSFRELSGGQYF
NA,TRBV27,many,TRBJ1-2,TGTGCCAGCAGTTTGGGGGCCTACTATGGCTACACCTTC,CASSLGAYYGYTF
NA,TRBV3-1,many,TRBJ2-7,TGTGCCAGCAGCCCCCGGGCAGTAACCTACGAGCAGTACTTC,CASSPRAVTYEQYF
NA,TRBV15,many,TRBJ2-7,TGTGCCACCAGCAGAGTTGGCCTTGATACCGAGCAGTACTTC,CATSRVGLDTEQYF
NA,TRBV7-9,many,TRBJ1-2,TGTGCCAGCAGCTTAGATGTGTGGTCTGGCTACACCTTC,CASSLDVWSGYTF
TRBD2,TRBV11-2,NA,TRBJ2-7,TGTGCCAGCAGCTTAGTCTCCGGGACTAGCGTTCCAAGCACCGACGAGCAGTACTTC,CASSLVSGTSVPSTDEQYF